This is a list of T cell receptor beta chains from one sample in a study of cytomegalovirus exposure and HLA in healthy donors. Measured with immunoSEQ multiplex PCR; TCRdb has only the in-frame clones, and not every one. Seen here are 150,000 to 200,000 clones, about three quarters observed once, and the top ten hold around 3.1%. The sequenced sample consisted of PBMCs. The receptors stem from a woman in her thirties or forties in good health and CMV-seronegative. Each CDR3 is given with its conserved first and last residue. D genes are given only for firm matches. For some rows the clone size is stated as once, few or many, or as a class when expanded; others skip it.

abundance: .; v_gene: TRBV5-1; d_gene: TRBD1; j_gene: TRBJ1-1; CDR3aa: CASSLGQVFYTEAFF; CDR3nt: TGCGCCAGCAGCTTAGGACAGGTATTCTACACTGAAGCTTTCTTT
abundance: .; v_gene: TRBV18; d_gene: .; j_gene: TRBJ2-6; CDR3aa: CASSPRMDSVSGANVLTF; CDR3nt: TGTGCCAGCTCACCACGCATGGACAGCGTCTCTGGGGCCAACGTCCTGACTTTC
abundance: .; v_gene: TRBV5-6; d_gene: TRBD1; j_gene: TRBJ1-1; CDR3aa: CASRLQGAITEAFF; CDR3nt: TGTGCCAGCAGATTACAGGGGGCCATCACTGAAGCTTTCTTT
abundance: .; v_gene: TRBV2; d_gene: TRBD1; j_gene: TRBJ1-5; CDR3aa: CASSQGQGTNQPQHF; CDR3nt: TGTGCCAGCAGTCAGGGACAGGGGACCAATCAGCCCCAGCATTTT
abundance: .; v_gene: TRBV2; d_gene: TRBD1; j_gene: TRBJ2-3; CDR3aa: CASSFEDRSTDTQYF; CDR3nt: TGTGCCAGCAGTTTTGAGGACAGGAGCACAGATACGCAGTATTTT
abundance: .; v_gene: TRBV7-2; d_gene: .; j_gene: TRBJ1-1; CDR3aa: CASSLMGHPNTEAFF; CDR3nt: TGTGCCAGCAGCTTAATGGGACATCCGAACACTGAAGCTTTCTTT
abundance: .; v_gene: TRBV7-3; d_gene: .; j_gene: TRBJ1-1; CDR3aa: CASSLDWRGTEAFF; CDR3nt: TGTGCCAGCAGCTTGGATTGGCGGGGCACTGAAGCTTTCTTT
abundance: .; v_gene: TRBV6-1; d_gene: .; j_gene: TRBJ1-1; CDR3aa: CASSEGITEAFF; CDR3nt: TGTGCCAGCAGTGAGGGCATCACTGAAGCTTTCTTT
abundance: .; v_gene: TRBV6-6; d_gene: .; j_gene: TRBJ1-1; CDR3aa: CASSPRGGTEAFF; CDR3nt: TGTGCCAGCAGCCCTAGGGGGGGCACTGAAGCTTTCTTT
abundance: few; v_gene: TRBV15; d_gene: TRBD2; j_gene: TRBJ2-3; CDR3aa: CATSREPGLSTDTQYF; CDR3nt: TGTGCCACCAGCAGAGAACCGGGACTATCCACAGATACGCAGTATTTT
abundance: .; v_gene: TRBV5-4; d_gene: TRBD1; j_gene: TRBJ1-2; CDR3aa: CASSGSRDRGHGYTF; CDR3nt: TGTGCCAGCAGCGGGTCCCGGGACAGGGGGCACGGCTACACCTTC
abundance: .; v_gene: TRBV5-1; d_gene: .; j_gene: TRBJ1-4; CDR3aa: CASSPQTSNEKLFF; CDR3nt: TGCGCCAGTAGCCCACAGACCTCTAATGAAAAACTGTTTTTT
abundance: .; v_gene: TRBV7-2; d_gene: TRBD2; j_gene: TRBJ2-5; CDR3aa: CASSPQLASQETQYF; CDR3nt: TGTGCCAGCAGCCCCCAACTAGCGTCACAAGAGACCCAGTACTTC
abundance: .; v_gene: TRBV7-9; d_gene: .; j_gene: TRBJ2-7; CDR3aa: CASGLTPGQTYEQYF; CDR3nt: TGTGCCAGCGGCTTAACGCCCGGACAGACCTACGAGCAGTACTTC
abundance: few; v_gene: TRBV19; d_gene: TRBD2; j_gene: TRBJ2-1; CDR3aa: CASIRTSGGLYNEQFF; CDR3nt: TGTGCCAGTATAAGGACTAGCGGGGGTTTATACAATGAGCAGTTCTTC
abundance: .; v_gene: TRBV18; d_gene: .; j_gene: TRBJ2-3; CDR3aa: CASSSPGADTQYF; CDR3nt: TGTGCCAGCTCATCCCCGGGGGCAGATACGCAGTATTTT
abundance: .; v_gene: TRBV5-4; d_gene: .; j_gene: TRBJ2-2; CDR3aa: CASSLEVGGPPGELFF; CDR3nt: TGTGCCAGCAGCTTGGAGGTGGGGGGGCCCCCCGGGGAGCTGTTTTTT
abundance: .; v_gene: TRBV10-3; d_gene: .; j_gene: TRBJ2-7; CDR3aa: CAISEGDKSEQYF; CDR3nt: TGTGCCATCAGTGAGGGGGACAAGTCCGAGCAGTACTTC
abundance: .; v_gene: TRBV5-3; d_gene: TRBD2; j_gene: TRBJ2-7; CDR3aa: CARSGNQPGLAGPYEQYF; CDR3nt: TGTGCCAGAAGCGGAAACCAACCGGGACTAGCGGGGCCCTACGAGCAGTACTTC
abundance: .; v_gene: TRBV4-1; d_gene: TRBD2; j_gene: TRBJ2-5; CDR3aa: CASSPTSVTGETQYF; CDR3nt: TGCGCCAGCAGCCCGACTAGCGTCACGGGGGAGACCCAGTACTTC
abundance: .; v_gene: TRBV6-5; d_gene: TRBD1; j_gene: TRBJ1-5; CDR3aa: CASTQGAHQPQHF; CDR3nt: TGTGCCAGCACCCAGGGGGCACATCAGCCCCAGCATTTT
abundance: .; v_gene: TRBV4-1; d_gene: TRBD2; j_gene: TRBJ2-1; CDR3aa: CASSPTQTSGGPNEQFF; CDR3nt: TGCGCCAGCAGCCCCACACAGACTAGCGGGGGACCCAATGAGCAGTTCTTC
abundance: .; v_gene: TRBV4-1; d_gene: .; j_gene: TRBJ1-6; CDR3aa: CASKGGPRQSSYNSPLHF; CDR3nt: TGCGCCAGCAAAGGAGGTCCCAGGCAGAGCTCCTATAATTCACCCCTCCACTTT
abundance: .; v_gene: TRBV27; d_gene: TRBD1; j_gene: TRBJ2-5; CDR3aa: CASSSAGGVRETQYF; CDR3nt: TGTGCCAGCAGTAGCGCAGGGGGCGTAAGGGAGACCCAGTACTTC
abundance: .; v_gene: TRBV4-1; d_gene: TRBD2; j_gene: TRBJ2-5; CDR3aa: CASSRISGGARETQYF; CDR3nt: TGCGCCAGCAGCCGAATTAGCGGGGGGGCCCGGGAGACCCAGTACTTC
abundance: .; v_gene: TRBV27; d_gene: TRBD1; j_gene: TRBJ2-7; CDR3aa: CATLIGTGAFTEQYF; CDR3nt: TGTGCCACCTTAATCGGGACAGGGGCCTTCACCGAGCAGTACTTC
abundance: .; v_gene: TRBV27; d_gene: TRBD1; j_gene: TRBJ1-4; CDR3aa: CASSLSVRDSTNEKLFF; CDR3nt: TGTGCCAGCAGTTTATCGGTACGGGACAGTACTAATGAAAAACTGTTTTTT
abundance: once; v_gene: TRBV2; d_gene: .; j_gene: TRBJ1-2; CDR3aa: CASRGGSYGYTF; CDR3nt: TGTGCCAGCAGAGGGGGTTCCTATGGCTACACCTTC
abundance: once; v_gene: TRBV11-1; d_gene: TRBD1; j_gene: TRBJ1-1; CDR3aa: CASSSGTGGWMAEAFF; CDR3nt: TGTGCCAGCAGCTCTGGGACAGGGGGCTGGATGGCTGAAGCTTTCTTT
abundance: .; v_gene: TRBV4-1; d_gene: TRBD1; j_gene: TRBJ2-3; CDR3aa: CASSRGTGGSGDTQYF; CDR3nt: TGCGCCAGCAGCCGGGGGACAGGGGGGAGTGGGGATACGCAGTATTTT
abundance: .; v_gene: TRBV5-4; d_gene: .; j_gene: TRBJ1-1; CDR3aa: CASSRGNGGTEAFF; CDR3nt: TGTGCCAGCAGCCGGGGGAACGGGGGGACTGAAGCTTTCTTT
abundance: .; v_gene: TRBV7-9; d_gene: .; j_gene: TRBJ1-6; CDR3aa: CASSSSGRTNSPLHF; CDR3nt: TGTGCCAGCAGCTCCTCCGGTCGCACTAATTCACCCCTCCACTTT
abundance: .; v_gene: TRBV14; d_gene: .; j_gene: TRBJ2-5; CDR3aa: CASSFTGQTGREQYF; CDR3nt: TGTGCCAGCAGCTTTACGGGACAGACGGGACGGGAGCAGTACTTC
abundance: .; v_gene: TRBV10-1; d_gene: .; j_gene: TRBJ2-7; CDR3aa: CASSESRGGYEQYF; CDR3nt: TGCGCCAGCAGTGAGTCACGGGGAGGCTACGAGCAGTACTTC
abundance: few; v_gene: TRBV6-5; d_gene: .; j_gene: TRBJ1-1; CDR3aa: CASSYWATEAFF; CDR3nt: TGTGCCAGCAGTTACTGGGCCACTGAAGCTTTCTTT
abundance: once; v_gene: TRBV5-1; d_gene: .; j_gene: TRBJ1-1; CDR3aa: CASSLTGLAEAFF; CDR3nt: TGCGCCAGCAGCTTAACAGGGTTGGCTGAAGCTTTCTTT
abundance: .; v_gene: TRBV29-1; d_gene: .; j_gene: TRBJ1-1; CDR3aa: CSSRTDENTEAFF; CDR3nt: TGCAGCTCTAGGACAGATGAGAACACTGAAGCTTTCTTT
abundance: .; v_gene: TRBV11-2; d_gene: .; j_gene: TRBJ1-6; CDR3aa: CASSLRSIQKSNSPLHF; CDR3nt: TGTGCCAGCAGCCTCAGGTCAATTCAGAAAAGTAATTCACCCCTCCACTTT
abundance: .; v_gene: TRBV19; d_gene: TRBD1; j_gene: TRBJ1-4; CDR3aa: CASSRGTASNEKLFF; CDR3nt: TGTGCCAGTAGTAGGGGGACAGCATCTAATGAAAAACTGTTTTTT
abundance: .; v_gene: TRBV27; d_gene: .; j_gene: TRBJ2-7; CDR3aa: CASSLGTSYDEQYF; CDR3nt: TGTGCCAGCAGCTTAGGCACTAGCTACGACGAGCAGTACTTC
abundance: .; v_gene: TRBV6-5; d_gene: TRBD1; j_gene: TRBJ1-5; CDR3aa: CASSLTGENNQPQHF; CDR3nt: TGTGCCAGCAGTTTGACAGGGGAGAACAATCAGCCCCAGCATTTT
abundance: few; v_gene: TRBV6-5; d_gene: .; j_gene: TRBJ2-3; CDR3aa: CASSYEAGGTQYF; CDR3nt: TGTGCCAGCAGTTACGAGGCTGGTGGTACGCAGTATTTT
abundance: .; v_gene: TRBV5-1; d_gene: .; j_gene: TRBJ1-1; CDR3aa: CASKEQGISMNTEAFF; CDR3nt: TGCGCCAGCAAAGAGCAGGGAATAAGTATGAACACTGAAGCTTTCTTT
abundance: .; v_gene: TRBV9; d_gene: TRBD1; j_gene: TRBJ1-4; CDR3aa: CASSVGDRGSATNEKLFF; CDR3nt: TGTGCCAGCAGCGTGGGGGACAGGGGATCTGCAACTAATGAAAAACTGTTTTTT
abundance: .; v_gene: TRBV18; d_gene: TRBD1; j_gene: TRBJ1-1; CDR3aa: CASSPPHRGVNTEAFF; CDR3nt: TGTGCCAGCTCACCACCACACAGGGGAGTCAACACTGAAGCTTTCTTT
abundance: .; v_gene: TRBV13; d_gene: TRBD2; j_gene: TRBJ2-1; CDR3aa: CASSLDDGGGAFNEQFF; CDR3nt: TGTGCCAGCAGCTTAGACGACGGCGGGGGGGCCTTTAATGAGCAGTTCTTC
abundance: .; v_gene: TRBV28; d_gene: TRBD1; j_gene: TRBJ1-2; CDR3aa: CASSALQGNYGYTF; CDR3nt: TGTGCCAGCAGTGCCTTACAGGGGAACTATGGCTACACCTTC
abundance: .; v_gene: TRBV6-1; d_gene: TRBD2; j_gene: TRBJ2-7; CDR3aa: CASRASGLAYEQYF; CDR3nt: TGTGCCAGCAGAGCTAGCGGGCTAGCCTACGAGCAGTACTTC
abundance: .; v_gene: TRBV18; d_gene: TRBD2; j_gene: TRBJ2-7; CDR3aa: CASSLTGTSGAYEQYF; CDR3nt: TGTGCCAGCTCGCTTACCGGGACTAGCGGGGCCTACGAGCAGTACTTC
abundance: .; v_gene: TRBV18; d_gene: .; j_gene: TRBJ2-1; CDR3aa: CASSPSSGMSNEQFF; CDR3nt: TGTGCCAGCTCACCAAGTTCAGGGATGAGCAATGAGCAGTTCTTC
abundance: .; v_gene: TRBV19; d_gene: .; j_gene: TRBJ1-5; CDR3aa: CASSRYRDAQPQHF; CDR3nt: TGTGCCAGTAGTCGCTACAGGGATGCTCAGCCCCAGCATTTT
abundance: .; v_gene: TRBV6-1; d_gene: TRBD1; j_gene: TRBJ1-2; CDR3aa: CASTGPGQEYGYTF; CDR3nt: TGTGCCAGCACAGGACCGGGACAGGAATATGGCTACACCTTC
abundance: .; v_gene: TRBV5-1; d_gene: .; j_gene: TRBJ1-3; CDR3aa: CASSSQSSNTIYF; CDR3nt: TGCGCCAGCAGCTCTCAGTCGTCTAACACCATATATTTT
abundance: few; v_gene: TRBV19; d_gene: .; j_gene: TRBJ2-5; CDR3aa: CASSPRVTEGETQYF; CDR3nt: TGTGCCAGTAGTCCACGGGTCACCGAGGGAGAGACCCAGTACTTC
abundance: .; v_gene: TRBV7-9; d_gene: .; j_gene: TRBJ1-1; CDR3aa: CASSLYGSSMNTEAFF; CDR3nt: TGTGCCAGCAGCTTATATGGCAGTTCCATGAACACTGAAGCTTTCTTT